Sequencing of this T cell receptor beta chain was carried out in a study of T cells in Graves' hyperthyroidism and ophthalmopathy (dated by TCRdb to the late 2010s). Regarding the study in general: Peripheral blood samples were taken at the time of initial diagnosis, prior to any treatment. The paper reports TCR Vbeta CDR3 sequencing of approximately 140 peripheral blood samples: 43 ophthalmopathy, fewer than 80 hyperthyroidism and 17 progressor patients. Whether ophthalmopathy could be predicted prospectively was tested in an independent validation cohort made up of about 20 hyperthyroidism patients plus 17 patients who later progressed to ophthalmopathy. Following sampling, methimazole starting at 30 mg daily was given to hyperthyroidism patients, and high-dose intravenous methylprednisolone was given to ophthalmopathy patients. To identify distinguishing TCR V-J signatures, a discovery cohort of 90 to 100 patients was used, comprising under 45 with Graves' ophthalmopathy and 57 with stable Graves' hyperthyroidism. The 75 to 100 discovery patients were randomly split 7:3 into training and test sets. In addition, the study compared T-cell repertoires in thyroid tissue and in blood from about 6 Graves' hyperthyroidism patients. General conclusions and limits of the study: During validation, the model predicted progression to ophthalmopathy a median of around 7 months ahead of onset, with approximately 70% sensitivity and less than 85% specificity. Most expanded thyroid clonotypes (frequency above 0.001) were also detected in blood, suggesting blood repertoires may reflect thyroid immune responses. A model built on a 13 V-J signature distinguished ophthalmopathy from stable hyperthyroidism, reaching about 89% sensitivity and 81.08% specificity in cross-validation and 80%/75% in testing. Sample size was not statistically predetermined, and investigators were not blinded to group allocation.

Graves' hyperthyroidism was defined as stable when no progression to ophthalmopathy occurred over 18 months of follow-up. The hyperthyroidism patients were between 18 and 65 years old and newly diagnosed, with a disease duration of less than 2 months. Any patient with an uncontrolled infection, another autoimmune disease, pregnancy or lactation was excluded. Diagnoses were established on the basis of clinical symptoms, serum thyroxine and TRAb, thyroid ultrasound, and orbital computed tomography. PBMCs were isolated from 7.5 to 10 ml of fresh peripheral blood by Ficoll-Paque density gradient centrifugation. Trizol reagent was used to extract total RNA, and RNA quality was then checked on an Agilent 2100 Bioanalyzer. TCR beta CDR3 regions were amplified from RNA transcripts. The TCR CDR3 was subjected to a first round of RT-PCR using the HTBI primer set and the Qiagen OneStep RT-PCR kit. Libraries were constructed in a second round of multiplex PCR, after which size selection and purification were carried out. Paired-end sequencing of the libraries was performed with 100 bp reads on an Illumina HiSeq2000. As for how the authors treated the data: SOAPnuke was used to process the raw data, removing reads that contained adapters or uncalled bases, had a mean Phred below 15, or lacked an exact match to the constant primer or identifier. High-quality paired reads were merged with COPE v1.2.5, and unique nucleotide sequences were defined as clonotypes. MiTCR v1.1 was used to align the clonotypes against IMGT TRBV, TRBD and TRBJ reference segments. Only V-J combinations with frequency above 0.0001, covering 99% to 99.2% of repertoires, were analysed. A TCS score was defined as the ratio of F50 (clonal expansion) to E x V (chaos), with BLOSUM62-based TCRdist applied between CDR3 peptides within each V-J. Welch's t-statistics and random forest reduced 514 V-J features to fewer than 15, which were used in a naive Bayes classifier (R e1071). Using fastp trimming at Q25 and MiXCR clonotype assembly, TCRdb reanalyzed the public sequencing data and kept in-frame beta chains. Each record represents a unique CDR3 protein, reported with the most common genes and DNA among its rows. These V and J calls rely on TCRdb rather than the paper's analysis. Here the sample has approximately 610,000 distinct CDR3 sequences; 16% occur a single time. Around a sixth of the sample comes from the top ten.

The V end loses 3 bases and the J end loses 7 bases, and a stretch of 14 bases separates them. The germline V gene encodes CDR1 SGHDN and CDR2 FVKESK. From its cysteine to its phenylalanine, the CDR3 spans 14 amino acids. Only the CDR3 DNA is retained, 42 bases long and in frame from the first base. This clonotype showed up just a few times. Its antigen remains unidentified. No base quality information exists; no much larger clone differs at one position. The clonotype originates from a woman younger than 35 with Graves' hyperthyroidism. The chain couples TRBV14 to TRBJ2-3, with no confident D gene call. The sequenced sample consisted of blood. The CDR3 protein: CASSHEISGYTQYF. The DNA sequence is given as TGTGCCAGCAGCCACGAAATTTCTGGTTATACGCAGTATTTT.